Listed below are T cell receptor beta chains from one sample, sequenced in a study of early T cells in non-severe SARS-CoV-2 infection. TCRdb redid the calling of the 5' RACE reads with MiXCR, one entry per CDR3 protein. The data show around 80,000 distinct CDR3 sequences, roughly a tenth seen once. This material consisted of whole blood, taken at baseline. The receptor source for this set is an adult who was a healthcare worker with PCR-confirmed SARS-CoV-2 infection or an uninfected control (not recorded which). Both conserved end residues are trimmed from each CDR3.

v_gene	j_gene	CDR3aa
TRBV5-1	TRBJ1-6	ASSTGQEGSPLH
TRBV7-2	TRBJ2-5	ASSLAGAGNKETQY
TRBV6-5	TRBJ2-1	ASSPGNDEQF
TRBV5-1	TRBJ2-1	ASSRQGQYNEQF
TRBV4-1	TRBJ2-3	ASSQDSGFPGSVTQY
TRBV12-3/TRBV12-4	TRBJ2-5	ASSRDFSQETQY
TRBV11-2	TRBJ2-1	ASSPFPTGGLYEQF
TRBV5-1	TRBJ1-4	ASSRAGQGENEKLF
TRBV12-3/TRBV12-4	TRBJ2-1	ASSVPAVYNEQF
TRBV24-1	TRBJ2-5	ATSEHRGKETQY
TRBV27	TRBJ1-6	ASSLLQGDSPLH
TRBV28	TRBJ1-1	ASSLGTDTEAF
TRBV5-1	TRBJ2-1	ASSLTSTSGREQF
TRBV3-1	TRBJ2-2	ASSQGGARTGELF
TRBV12-3/TRBV12-4	TRBJ2-2	ASSFSSRGTGELF
TRBV25-1	TRBJ2-2	ASSDTSQAATGELF
TRBV20-1	TRBJ2-7	SARDTAAKDEQY
TRBV9	TRBJ2-7	ASSGAGPLYEQY
TRBV12-3/TRBV12-4	TRBJ2-5	ASSAQSGETQY
TRBV6-7	TRBJ2-5	ASRPAGLAGGPRY
TRBV7-8	TRBJ2-7	ASSVSPGGPYEQY
TRBV5-4	TRBJ1-1	ASSSGQGGTEAF
TRBV9	TRBJ2-3	ASSERPDDFTDTQY
TRBV2	TRBJ1-5	ASSPEGGSNQPQH
TRBV28	TRBJ2-6	ASKHGGTRSSGANVLT
TRBV11-3	TRBJ2-2	ASSPLSGSTAGELF
TRBV30	TRBJ2-3	AWSTTPGQVV
TRBV5-5	TRBJ1-1	ASSFQGGTEAF